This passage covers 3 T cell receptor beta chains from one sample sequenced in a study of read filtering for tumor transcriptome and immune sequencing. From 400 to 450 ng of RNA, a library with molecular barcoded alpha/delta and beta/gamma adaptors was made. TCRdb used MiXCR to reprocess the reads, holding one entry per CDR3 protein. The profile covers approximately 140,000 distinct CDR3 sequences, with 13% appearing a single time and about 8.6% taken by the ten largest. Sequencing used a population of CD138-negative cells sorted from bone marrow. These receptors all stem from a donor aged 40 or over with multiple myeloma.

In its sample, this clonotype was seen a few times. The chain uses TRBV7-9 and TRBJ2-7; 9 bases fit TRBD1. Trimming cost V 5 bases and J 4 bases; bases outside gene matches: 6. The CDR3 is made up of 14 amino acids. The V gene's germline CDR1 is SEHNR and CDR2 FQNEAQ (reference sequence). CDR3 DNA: TGTGCCAGCAGCACTCCGGGACAGGGTTACGAGCAGTACTTC. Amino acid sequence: CASSTPGQGYEQYF.

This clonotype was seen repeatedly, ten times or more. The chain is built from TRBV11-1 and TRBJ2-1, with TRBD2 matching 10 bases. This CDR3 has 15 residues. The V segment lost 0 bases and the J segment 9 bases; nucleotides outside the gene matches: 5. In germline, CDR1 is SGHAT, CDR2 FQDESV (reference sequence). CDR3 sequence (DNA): TGTGCCAGCAGCTTAGCGGCTAGCGGGAGCTTTGAGCAGTTCTTC. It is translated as CASSLAASGSFEQFF. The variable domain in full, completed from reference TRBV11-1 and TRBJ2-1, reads EAEVAQSPRYKITEKSQAVAFWCDPISGHATLYWYRQILGQGPELLVQFQDESVVDDSQLPKDRFSAERLKGVDSTLKIQPAELGDSAMYLCASSLAASGSFEQFFGPGTRLTVL.

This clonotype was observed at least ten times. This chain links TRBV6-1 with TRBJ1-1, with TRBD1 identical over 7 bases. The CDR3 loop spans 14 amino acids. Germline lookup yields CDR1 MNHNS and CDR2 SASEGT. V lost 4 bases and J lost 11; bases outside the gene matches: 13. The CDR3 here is CASSASEYRGTAFF. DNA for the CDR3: TGTGCCAGCAGTGCATCTGAGTACAGGGGAACGGCTTTCTTT.